One sample yielded the 26 T cell receptor beta chains listed below, sequenced in a study of T cells after yellow fever vaccination. MiXCR was run by TCRdb on the 5' RACE reads, yielding one entry per CDR3 protein. The sample has some 670,000 distinct CDR3 sequences, 9% to 15% seen once; the top ten hold more than 12%. Sequenced material: PBMCs, taken on the day of the yellow fever booster vaccination. These receptors came from a man aged 25-40 years who received the YFV17D yellow fever vaccine.

This clonotype was recorded a few times. This chain links TRBV20-1 with TRBJ1-4; possible D gene TRBD1, 5 bases. CDR1 is DFQATT, CDR2 SNEGSKA, per germline (reference sequence). This CDR3 contains 12 residues. Between the trimmed V and J ends, which lost 3 bases and 6 bases, there was a span of 8 bases. Here the CDR3 reads CSASGAYEKLFF. CDR3 nucleotides: TGCAGTGCTAGCGGGGCGTATGAAAAACTGTTTTTT.

V usage is TRBV18 and J usage is TRBJ2-2; the match to TRBD2 covers 13 bases. V trimming: 0 bases; J trimming: 4 bases; junction bases outside the gene matches: 2. This CDR3 contains 17 residues. Germline V gene sequence: CDR1 KGHSH, CDR2 LQKENI. The CDR3 region has the DNA TGTGCCAGCTCACCACCGGGACTAGCGGGAAGCACCGGGGAGCTGTTTTTT. Translation: CASSPPGLAGSTGELFF.

This clonotype was counted at least ten times. The chain joins TRBV27 to TRBJ2-6; D is perhaps TRBD1 (6 bases). The germline gives CDR1 MNHEY, CDR2 SMNVEV (reference sequence). This CDR3 has 16 amino acids. V was shortened by 2 bases and J by 4 bases, with 12 bases between the two germline ends. The CDR3 nucleotides are TGTGCCAGCAGTTTACGTACAGGGCCCGGGGCCAACGTCCTGACTTTC. Translated: CASSLRTGPGANVLTF.

This clonotype occurred a few times. The CDR3 spells CASSSHSGGSQPQHF. DNA of the CDR3: TGTGCCAGCAGCTCCCATAGTGGAGGGAGTCAGCCCCAGCATTTT. V is TRBV7-2 and J is TRBJ1-5; D is unclear. V lost 4 bases, J lost 6 bases, and 16 bases lay in between. The CDR3 sequence is 15 residues long. Germline V gene lookup returns CDR1 SGHTA and CDR2 FQGNSA.

V and J are TRBV6-1 and TRBJ2-1; maybe TRBD2 (6 bases). The CDR3 loop spans 14 amino acids. CDR1 and CDR2 from the germline V gene are MNHNS and SASEGT. V dropped 7 bases and J dropped 0 bases, with 10 bases sitting between them. The CDR3 here is CASTTTSSYNEQFF. The CDR3 bases are TGTGCCAGCACCACGACTAGCTCCTACAATGAGCAGTTCTTC.

The chain couples TRBV10-2 to TRBJ2-7, with no clear D. The germline CDR1 and CDR2 sequences are WSHSY and SAAADI. V was shortened by 7 bases and J by 5 bases, with 15 bases between the two germline ends. CDR3 size: 13 residues. The CDR3 is CASTSESPHEQYF. Here the CDR3 DNA reads TGCGCCAGCACTTCGGAGTCCCCCCACGAGCAGTACTTC.

This clonotype was picked up one time. The chain recombines TRBV7-8 with TRBJ2-5; 8 nucleotides line up with TRBD2. Looked up from germline, CDR1 is SGHVS and CDR2 is FQNEAQ. The J segment lost 5 bases and the V segment lost 1 base, leaving 6 bases of the junction unmatched. The CDR3 runs 15 residues. DNA for the CDR3: TGTGCCAGCAGCTTAGTAGCGGGGCACCTCGAGACCCAGTACTTC. Protein product: CASSLVAGHLETQYF. The full variable domain, in which reference TRBV7-8 and TRBJ2-5 provide the parts outside the CDR3, is GAGVSQSPRYKVAKRGQDVALRCDPISGHVSLFWYQQALGQGPEFLTYFQNEAQLDKSGLPSDRFFAERPEGSVSTLKIQRTQQEDSAVYLCASSLVAGHLETQYFGPGTRLLVL.

V is TRBV3-1 and J is TRBJ2-5, with D unclear. The CDR3 covers 14 residues. Trimming stripped 3 bases from V and 2 bases from J, with 10 bases between. Per the germline V gene, CDR1 is LGHDT and CDR2 is YNNKEL (reference sequence). The CDR3 coding sequence is TGTGCCAGCAGCCATACCAAGGTACAAGAGACCCAGTACTTC. It is translated as CASSHTKVQETQYF.

This clonotype was counted only a few times. This sequence joins TRBV5-1 and TRBJ2-1; 7 nucleotides match TRBD2. CDR3 size: 15 residues. V dropped 4 bases and J dropped 13; count of bases not matched to a gene: 17. Looked up from germline, CDR1 is SGHRS and CDR2 is YFSETQ. CDR3 DNA: TGCGCCAGCAGCCCCCGGAGGGGAGCGGGATTCATACAGTTCTTC. Translation gives CASSPRRGAGFIQFF.

This clonotype was detected only a few times. The chain is built from TRBV7-9 and TRBJ2-2; 8 positions match TRBD2. The CDR3 has 17 amino acids. CDR1 is SEHNR, CDR2 FQNEAQ, per germline (reference sequence). The J segment lost 4 bases and the V segment lost 8 bases, leaving 15 bases of the junction unmatched. In DNA form, the CDR3 reads TGTGCCAGCCTGGACGTCGCCGGGAGGGCGAGCACCGGGGAGCTGTTTTTT. It yields the protein CASLDVAGRASTGELFF.

This clonotype was seen many times. The chain combines TRBV27 with TRBJ2-5; the D gene is possibly TRBD1 (6 bases). Germline CDR1 and CDR2: MNHEY and SMNVEV (reference sequence). Trimming pared 5 bases from V and 0 bases from J, leaving 10 bases between. The CDR3 consists of 14 residues. The CDR3 here is CASSLTGYQETQYF. CDR3 DNA: TGTGCCAGCAGTCTCACAGGGTACCAAGAGACCCAGTACTTC.

Written as DNA, the CDR3 is TGCAGCGTTGCGGGGATTCGGACAGGGTTAGCAGATACGCAGTATTTT. Translated, it gives CSVAGIRTGLADTQYF. This chain connects TRBV29-1 to TRBJ2-3, with TRBD1 identical over 8 bases. This CDR3 has 16 amino acids. From germline, CDR1 is SQVTM and CDR2 ANQGSEA. Unmatched junction bases numbered 13, after V lost 4 bases and J lost 4 bases.

This clonotype has only a few counts. CDR3 DNA sequence: TGCGCCAGCAGCCGCGGGAGCCGAGGCAATGAGCAGTTCTTC. Protein: CASSRGSRGNEQFF. V usage is TRBV4-3 and J usage is TRBJ2-1; 7 nucleotides match TRBD2. The CDR3 extends over 14 amino acids. J was trimmed by 6 bases and V by 4 bases; bases with no gene match: 6. Germline loops: CDR1 LGHNA, CDR2 YSLEER.

This clonotype appeared a few times. The chain carries TRBV29-1 and TRBJ2-7, with 8 positions matching TRBD1. Germline values: CDR1 SQVTM, CDR2 ANQGSEA. The V gene end was trimmed by 1 base and the J gene end by 4 bases; junction bases not matched to a gene: 0. This CDR3 contains 12 residues. The CDR3 DNA reads TGCAGCGTTGAAGGGGACAGGTACGAGCAGTACTTC. It specifies CSVEGDRYEQYF.

The J gene is TRBJ1-1, the V gene TRBV3-1; D is undetermined. The CDR3 consists of 11 residues. Per the germline V gene, CDR1 is LGHDT and CDR2 is YNNKEL (reference sequence). Deletions cut 2 bases from V and 11 bases from J, with 9 bases between. DNA of the CDR3: TGTGCCAGCAGCCAATACGACAATGCTTTCTTT. The encoded protein is CASSQYDNAFF. Combining the CDR3 with reference TRBV3-1 and TRBJ1-1 gives the whole variable domain DTAVSQTPKYLVTQMGNDKSIKCEQNLGHDTMYWYKQDSKKFLKIMFSYNNKELIINETVPNRFSPKSPDKAHLNLHINSLELGDSAVYFCASSQYDNAFFGQGTRLTVV.

The chain recombines TRBV27 with TRBJ2-1; D call uncertain. V was shortened by 2 bases and J by 6 bases, with 14 bases between the two germline ends. CDR1 and CDR2 (germline): MNHEY, SMNVEV (reference sequence). CDR3 length: 15 residues. The CDR3 region is CASSLEWSLGNEQFF. For the CDR3, the DNA is TGTGCCAGCAGTTTAGAGTGGTCTTTGGGCAATGAGCAGTTCTTC.

This clonotype was counted between two and nine times. The chain has TRBV20-1 and TRBJ2-7; D ambiguous. This CDR3 spans 14 amino acids. Trimming stripped 6 bases from V and 1 base from J, with 16 bases between. Germline V gene lookup returns CDR1 DFQATT and CDR2 SNEGSKA (reference sequence). Written as DNA, the CDR3 is TGCAGTGCCCCAGATTCACTAAGATCCTACGAGCAGTACTTC. It translates to CSAPDSLRSYEQYF.

This clonotype was found a few times. The chain carries TRBV3-1 and TRBJ2-5; 7 nucleotides line up with TRBD2. J lost 1 base, V lost 0 bases, and 5 bases had no gene match. The CDR3 is made up of 16 amino acids. CDR1 LGHDT and CDR2 YNNKEL come from the germline V gene (reference sequence). The DNA of the CDR3 is TGTGCCAGCAGCCAAGACCCAGCGGGGTCCCAAGAGACCCAGTACTTC. It encodes CASSQDPAGSQETQYF.

Only a few counts were recorded for this clonotype. The V gene is TRBV7-2, the J gene TRBJ1-5; D call uncertain. CDR3 length: 15 amino acids. CDR1 SGHTA and CDR2 FQGNSA come from the germline V gene. Trimming removed 5 bases from V and 2 bases from J, with 13 bases in between. The DNA of the CDR3 is TGTGCCAGCAGCCCCCAGTCGAATGGCAATCAGCCCCAGCATTTT. It yields the protein CASSPQSNGNQPQHF.

This clonotype was counted a few times. This chain uses TRBV20-1 with TRBJ2-2, with 10 positions matching TRBD2. The CDR3 extends over 16 amino acids. The V and J ends lost 2 bases and 4 bases, in that order; junction bases with no gene match: 7. CDR1 is DFQATT, CDR2 SNEGSKA, per germline (reference sequence). This CDR3 reads CSARPGTSVITGELFF. CDR3 nucleotides: TGCAGTGCTAGACCCGGGACTAGCGTAATCACCGGGGAGCTGTTTTTT.

The chain couples TRBV28 to TRBJ2-1; maybe TRBD1 (6 bases). This CDR3 is built from 16 residues. Trimming stripped 5 bases from V and 3 bases from J, with 17 bases between. CDR1 is MDHEN, CDR2 SYDVKM, per germline. In DNA form, the CDR3 reads TGTGCCAGCAGTCCCAGAAAGACAGGCCACTACAATGAGCAGTTCTTC. Its protein product is CASSPRKTGHYNEQFF.

The V gene is TRBV10-3, the J gene TRBJ1-2; D gene unclear. The CDR3 sequence is 13 residues long. The germline CDR1 and CDR2 sequences are ENHRY and SYGVKD. Trimming left V 5 bases short and J 1 base short, with 8 bases between. The CDR3 sequence: CAISTGNNYGYTF. Written as DNA, the CDR3 is TGTGCCATCAGTACGGGCAATAACTATGGCTACACCTTC.

This clonotype was counted a few times. V usage is TRBV18 and J usage is TRBJ2-1, with 13 bases identical to TRBD2. V lost 5 bases to trimming and J lost 7 bases; unmatched junction nucleotides: 8. The CDR3 sequence is 16 residues long. From germline, CDR1 is KGHSH and CDR2 LQKENI. CDR3 protein: CASSSGLAGVSNEQFF. CDR3 DNA: TGTGCCAGCTCATCTGGACTAGCGGGAGTAAGTAATGAGCAGTTCTTC.

The chain carries TRBV5-1 and TRBJ2-3, with TRBD2 matching over 11 bases. CDR1 SGHRS and CDR2 YFSETQ come from the germline V gene. This CDR3 has 17 amino acids. The junction had 6 bases not matched to a gene; V was cut back by 0 bases and J by 3 bases. The CDR3 region is CASSLESSGRWTDTQYF. As DNA, the CDR3 is TGCGCCAGCAGCTTGGAGTCTAGCGGGAGGTGGACAGATACGCAGTATTTT.

This clonotype was seen a few times. The J gene is TRBJ2-1, the V gene TRBV5-1; D is unclear. The CDR3 loop spans 13 amino acids. In germline, CDR1 is SGHRS, CDR2 YFSETQ. The V end lost 0 bases, the J end lost 8 bases, and 9 bases lay between the germline ends. The CDR3 DNA reads as TGCGCCAGCAGCTTGGGGGCGTGGGATGAGCAGTTCTTC. Encoded protein: CASSLGAWDEQFF.

In its sample, this clonotype was seen a few times. V usage is TRBV20-1 and J usage is TRBJ2-3, with D possibly TRBD2 on 5 matching bases. Germline lookup yields CDR1 DFQATT and CDR2 SNEGSKA (reference sequence). This CDR3 region has 11 residues. Trimming stripped 8 bases from V and 7 bases from J, with 13 bases between. DNA for the CDR3: TGCAGTTCAACACTAGGCAATACGCAGTATTTT. It translates to CSSTLGNTQYF.